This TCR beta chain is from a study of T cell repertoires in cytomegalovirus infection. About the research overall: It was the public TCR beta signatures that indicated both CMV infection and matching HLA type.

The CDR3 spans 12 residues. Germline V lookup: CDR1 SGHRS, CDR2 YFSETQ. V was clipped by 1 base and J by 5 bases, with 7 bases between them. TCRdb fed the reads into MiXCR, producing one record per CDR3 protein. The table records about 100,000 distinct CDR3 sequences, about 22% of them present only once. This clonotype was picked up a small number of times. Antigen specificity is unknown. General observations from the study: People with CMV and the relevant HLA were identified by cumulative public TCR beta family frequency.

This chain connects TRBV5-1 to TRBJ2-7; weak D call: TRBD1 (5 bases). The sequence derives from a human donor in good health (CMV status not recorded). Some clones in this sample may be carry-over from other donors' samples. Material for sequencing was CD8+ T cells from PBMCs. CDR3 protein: CASSLKGNEQYF. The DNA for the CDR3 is TGCGCCAGCAGCTTGAAGGGGAACGAGCAGTACTTC.